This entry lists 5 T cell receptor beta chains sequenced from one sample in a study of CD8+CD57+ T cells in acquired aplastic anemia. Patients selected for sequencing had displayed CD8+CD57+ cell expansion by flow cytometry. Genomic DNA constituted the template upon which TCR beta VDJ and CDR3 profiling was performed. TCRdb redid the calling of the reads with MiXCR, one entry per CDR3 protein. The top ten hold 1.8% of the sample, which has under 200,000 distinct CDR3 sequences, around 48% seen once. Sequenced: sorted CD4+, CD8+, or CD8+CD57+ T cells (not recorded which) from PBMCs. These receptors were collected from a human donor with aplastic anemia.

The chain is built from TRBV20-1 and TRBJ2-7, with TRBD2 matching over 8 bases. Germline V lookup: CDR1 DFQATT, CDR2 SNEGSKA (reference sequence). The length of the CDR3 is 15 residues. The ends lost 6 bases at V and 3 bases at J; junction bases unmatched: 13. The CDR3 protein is CSAVLSGRLLYEQYF. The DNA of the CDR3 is TGCAGTGCAGTACTAAGCGGGAGACTACTCTACGAGCAGTACTTC.

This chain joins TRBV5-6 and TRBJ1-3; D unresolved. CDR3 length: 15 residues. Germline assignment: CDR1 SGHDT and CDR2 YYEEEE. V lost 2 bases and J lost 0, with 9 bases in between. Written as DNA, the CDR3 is TGTGCCAGCAGCTTAGCGGAAAGCTCTGGAAACACCATATATTTT. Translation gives CASSLAESSGNTIYF.

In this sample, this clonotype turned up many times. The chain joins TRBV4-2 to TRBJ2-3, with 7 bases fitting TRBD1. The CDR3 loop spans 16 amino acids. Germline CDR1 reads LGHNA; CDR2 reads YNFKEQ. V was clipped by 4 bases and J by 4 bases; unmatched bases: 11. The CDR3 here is CASSLPPTGAPDTQYF. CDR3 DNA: TGTGCCAGCAGCCTTCCTCCTACAGGGGCCCCAGATACGCAGTATTTT.

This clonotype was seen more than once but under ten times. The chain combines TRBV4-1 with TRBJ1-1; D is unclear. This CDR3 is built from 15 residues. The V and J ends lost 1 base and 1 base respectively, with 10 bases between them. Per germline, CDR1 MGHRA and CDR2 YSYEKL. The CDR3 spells CASSQANQANTEAFF. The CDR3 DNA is TGCGCCAGCAGCCAAGCGAATCAGGCGAACACTGAAGCTTTCTTT.

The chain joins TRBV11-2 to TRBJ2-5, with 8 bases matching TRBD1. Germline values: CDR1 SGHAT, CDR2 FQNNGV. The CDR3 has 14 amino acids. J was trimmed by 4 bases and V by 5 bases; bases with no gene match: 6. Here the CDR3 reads CASSQDRAAETQYF. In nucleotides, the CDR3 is TGTGCCAGCAGCCAGGACAGGGCAGCAGAGACCCAGTACTTC.